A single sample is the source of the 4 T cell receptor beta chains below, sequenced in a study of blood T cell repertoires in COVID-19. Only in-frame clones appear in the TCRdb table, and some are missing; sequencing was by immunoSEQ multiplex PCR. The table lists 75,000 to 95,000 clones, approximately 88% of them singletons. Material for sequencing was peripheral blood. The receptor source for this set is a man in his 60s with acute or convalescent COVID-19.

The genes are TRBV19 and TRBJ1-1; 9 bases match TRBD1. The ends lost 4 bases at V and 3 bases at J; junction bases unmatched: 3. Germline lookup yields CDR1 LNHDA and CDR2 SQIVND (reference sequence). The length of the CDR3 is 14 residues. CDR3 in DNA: TGTGCCAGTAGTAGACGGACAGGGGACACTGAAGCTTTCTTT. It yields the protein CASSRRTGDTEAFF.

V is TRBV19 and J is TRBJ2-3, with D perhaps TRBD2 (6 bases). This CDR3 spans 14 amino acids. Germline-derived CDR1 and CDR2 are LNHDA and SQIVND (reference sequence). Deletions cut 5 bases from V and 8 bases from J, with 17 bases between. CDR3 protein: CASSLAGSVGTQYF. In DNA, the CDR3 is TGTGCCAGTAGTCTGGCGGGGAGCGTGGGTACGCAGTATTTT. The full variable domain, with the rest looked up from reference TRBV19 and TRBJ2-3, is DGGITQSPKYLFRKEGQNVTLSCEQNLNHDAMYWYRQDPGQGLRLIYYSQIVNDFQKGDIAEGYSVSREKKESFPLTVTSAQKNPTAFYLCASSLAGSVGTQYFGPGTRLTVL.

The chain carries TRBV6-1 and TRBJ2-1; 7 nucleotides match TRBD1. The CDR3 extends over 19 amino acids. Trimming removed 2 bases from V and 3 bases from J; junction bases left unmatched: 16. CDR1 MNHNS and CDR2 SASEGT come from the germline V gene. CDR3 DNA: TGTGCCAGCAGTGAAAGTAAGGGGGCGCTGGTTTCGGTCTACAATGAGCAGTTCTTC. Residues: CASSESKGALVSVYNEQFF.

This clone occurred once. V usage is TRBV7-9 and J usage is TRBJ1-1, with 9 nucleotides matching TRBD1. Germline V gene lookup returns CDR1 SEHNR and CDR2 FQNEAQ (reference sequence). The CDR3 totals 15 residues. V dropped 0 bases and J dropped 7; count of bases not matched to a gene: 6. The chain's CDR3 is CASSLAKGQGIEAFF. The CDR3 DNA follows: TGTGCCAGCAGCTTAGCGAAGGGACAGGGAATTGAAGCTTTCTTT.